This T cell receptor beta chain was observed in a study of OX40 agonist ivuxolimab in advanced cancers. With regard to the full study: The costimulatory receptor OX40 (CD134) was targeted by ivuxolimab, a fully human IgG2 agonistic monoclonal antibody. Intravenous ivuxolimab was administered to patients every 2 weeks at six dose levels: 0.01, 0.1, 0.3, 1.5, 3 and 10 mg/kg. Among the roughly 54 dose-escalation patients, around 20 had hepatocellular carcinoma, around 15 melanoma, 9 renal cell carcinoma and 9 head and neck cancer. In the dose-escalation cohort, approximately 82% of patients were male, and the mean age was around 60 years, with a range of 23 to 79. Prior anti-PD-1, anti-PD-L1 or anti-CTLA-4 therapy was permitted, and checkpoint inhibitors had been received by about 36% of dose-escalation patients. Partial responses occurred in three dose-escalation patients: two with cutaneous melanoma and one with hepatocellular carcinoma. The point of sequencing TCRbeta in the periphery was to test whether ivuxolimab changed TCR sequence diversity and drove clonal T-cell expansion. The paper reports the monotherapy dose-escalation portion (N = 52 patients) of the phase I ivuxolimab trial. General findings and caveats noted by the study authors: Clonal expansion of both CD4+ and CD8+ blood T cells was observed from baseline to week 6 at doses 0.1 to 3.0 mg/kg. The antigen specificity of the clonally expanded peripheral T cells was not determined. After ivuxolimab, CD8+ T cells had more expanded clones than CD4+ T cells on average. In the 0.1-3.0 mg/kg groups, partial responders were among the patients with the lowest normalized peripheral clonal expansion, particularly in CD8+ T cells. Low levels of normalized T-cell clonal expansion were also seen in some nonresponding patients.

Genomic DNA was isolated from the sorted cells so that the TCRbeta CDR3 region could be sequenced. The immunoSEQ Assay was used for sequencing of TCRbeta CDR3 regions. As stored in TCRdb, this immuneACCESS dataset retains in-frame rearrangements with V and J assigned. A fraction of the clones does not appear; measured against another copy, unresolved V genes explain less than half of the discrepancy, and the remainder lacks a known reason. Recorded for this sample are tens of thousands of clones; approximately 89% of them occurred a single time. Roughly 6% of the sample belongs to the ten largest clones. The trial excluded patients who had a history of autoimmune disease or who were on systemic immunosuppression. Peripheral blood for TCR sequencing was collected from all dose cohorts at baseline, on cycle 4 day 1, and on cycle 7 day 1. The samples were taken from a phase I, first-in-human, multicenter, open-label dose-escalation trial of ivuxolimab. The trial enrolled adults with locally advanced or metastatic head and neck squamous cell, hepatocellular, melanoma or renal cell carcinoma. Before TCR sequencing, CD4+ T cells and CD8+ T cells were sorted from peripheral blood as separate populations.

The table lists this clone with a count of one. This receptor's antigen is unknown. Base qualities were left out, and no much larger clone turns up one base away. This TCR was recovered from an adult with an advanced solid tumor such as melanoma, head and neck, liver or kidney cancer. The source material was CD4+ or CD8+ T cells sorted from blood, sampled in a trial of the OX40 agonist ivuxolimab.

The CDR3 in this case is CASSYAGGLDNEQFF. The DNA sequence follows: TGTGCCAGCAGTTACGCGGGGGGGCTCGACAATGAGCAGTTCTTC. The rearranged chain carries TRBV6-6 and TRBJ2-1, and TRBD2 matches 9 of the central bases. The germline V gene (reference sequence) supplies CDR1 MNHNY and CDR2 SVGAGI. From V the trimming removes 2 bases and from J it removes 5 bases, while the gene matches leave 4 bases of the junction unaccounted for. Counted from cysteine to phenylalanine, this CDR3 has 15 amino acids. The sequence is cut down to CDR3 DNA, 45 bases in frame from base 1.